These 8 T cell receptor beta chains originate from one sample sequenced in a study of T-cell memory formation after mild COVID-19. From the 5' RACE reads, TCRdb called clonotypes with MiXCR, one entry per CDR3 protein. This sample yields 25,000 to 35,000 distinct CDR3 sequences, of which less than 15% are seen a single time; around 15% belongs to the top ten. The sample was PBMCs or a T cell subset sorted from them (not recorded which). Receptor source: an adult woman who had mild COVID-19 (a few samples of this study predate the infection). Cell type and time point are not known.

This clonotype is deemed medium-sized (0.01 to 0.1%). The chain employs TRBV12-3 or TRBV12-4 and TRBJ2-7; perhaps D is TRBD1 or TRBD2 (5 bases each). Trimming stripped 3 bases from V and 1 base from J, with 19 bases between. The CDR3 loop spans 17 amino acids. The CDR3 DNA follows: TGTGCCAGCAGTTTGGACCGAACTCGGGGCGGATCCTACGAGCAGTACTTC. Its protein is CASSLDRTRGGSYEQYF.

At least ten counts were recorded for this clonotype. The chain combines TRBV6-1 with TRBJ1-1, with 11 bases that match TRBD1. CDR1 is MNHNS and CDR2 is SASEGT in the germline V gene. This CDR3 region has 15 residues. Trimming cost V 5 bases and J 3 bases; bases outside gene matches: 5. In DNA form, the CDR3 reads TGTGCCAGCAGTCCGGCGGGACAGGGGGACACTGAAGCTTTCTTT. Its protein product is CASSPAGQGDTEAFF.

The sample holds many counts of this clonotype. The V and J genes are TRBV4-3 and TRBJ2-1; TRBD2 aligns across 10 bases. The germline gives CDR1 LGHNA, CDR2 YSLEER. V shed 3 bases and J 8 bases; nucleotides not matched to a gene: 16. This CDR3 is 18 amino acids long. The CDR3 sequence: CASSHQLAGLASLHEQFF. The CDR3 bases are TGCGCCAGCAGCCATCAACTAGCGGGACTAGCGAGCCTCCATGAGCAGTTCTTC.

This clonotype was counted a few times. CDR3: CASPRREKLFF. Here the CDR3 DNA reads TGTGCCAGCCCGCGCCGAGAAAAACTGTTTTTT. V gene TRBV2 combines with J gene TRBJ1-4; D is undetermined. The germline V gene has CDR1 SNHLY and CDR2 FYNNEI. Between the trimmed V and J ends, which lost 8 bases and 8 bases, there was a span of 9 bases. This CDR3 is built from 11 residues.

This clonotype appeared many times. The J gene is TRBJ1-1, the V gene TRBV5-5, with unresolved D. This CDR3 has 13 residues. V lost 1 base and J 0 bases, leaving 4 bases between the germline ends. Germline CDR1 is SGHKS and CDR2 is YYEKEE (reference sequence). DNA for the CDR3: TGTGCCAGCAGCTTGAGGCTGAACACTGAAGCTTTCTTT. This sequence encodes CASSLRLNTEAFF.

This clonotype appeared many times. The rearrangement joins TRBV7-2 to TRBJ1-4, with a weak D call TRBD1 (5 bases). CDR3 length equals 16 residues. Germline V lookup: CDR1 SGHTA, CDR2 FQGNSA. V gave up 1 base and J gave up 6 bases, with 15 bases separating them. The CDR3 nucleotides are TGTGCCAGCAGCTTAGATCATGGCAGGGTCGATGAAAAACTGTTTTTT. This codes for CASSLDHGRVDEKLFF.

CDR3: CASSKDGEGQGTGELFF. DNA of the CDR3: TGTGCCAGCAGCAAAGACGGTGAAGGACAGGGAACCGGGGAGCTGTTTTTT. The V and J genes are TRBV21-1 and TRBJ2-2; TRBD1 reflects the table's D call only, with no check against the DNA. TRBV21-1 is assigned pseudogene status. The CDR3 runs to 17 residues.

Comment on this clonotype: One end of the junction varies from germline; a read error may be responsible. The CDR3 is CASSAPGLF. The CDR3 DNA sequence: TGTGCCAGCAGCGCCCCGGGACTATTT. The J gene is TRBJ2-3, the V gene TRBV7-9, with 7 bases that match TRBD2. The CDR3 consists of 9 residues. Germline assignment: CDR1 SEHNR and CDR2 FQNEAQ (reference sequence).